Listed below are T cell receptor beta chains from one sample, sequenced in a study of T cell responses to AZD1222 COVID-19 vaccine. TCRdb keeps only in-frame clones here, not all; method: immunoSEQ multiplex PCR. The table includes more than 150,000 clones, roughly 90% detected once. This sample comprised peripheral blood, obtained 28 days after the second AZD1222 dose. The receptors originated from an adult who received the AZD1222 COVID-19 vaccine. CDR3s include the opening cysteine and the closing phenylalanine or tryptophan. The D gene is left open where the match is weak. Expanded clones get a size class; other rows say once, few or many, or leave the size out.

CDR3aa	CDR3nt	abundance	v_gene	j_gene	d_gene
CASRTTGFEAFF	TGTGCCAGCAGAACGACAGGGTTTGAAGCTTTCTTT	once	TRBV6-5	TRBJ1-1	TRBD1
CAWSRDSGKDGYTF	TGTGCCTGGAGTCGGGACAGCGGAAAGGATGGCTACACCTTC	few	TRBV30	TRBJ1-2	TRBD1
CASTGGDSNNSPLHF	TGTGCCAGCACCGGGGGGGACAGCAATAATTCACCCCTCCACTTT	-	TRBV7-9	TRBJ1-6	TRBD1
CASSTGSSGNTIYF	TGTGCCAGCAGTACAGGGTCGTCTGGAAACACCATATATTTT	-	TRBV6-5	TRBJ1-3	-
CASSSHPDGPKSETQYF	TGTGCCAGCAGTTCCCACCCCGACGGGCCGAAATCGGAGACCCAGTACTTC	once	TRBV27	TRBJ2-5	-
CAISPGIGSEQYF	TGTGCCATCAGTCCGGGAATTGGGAGCGAGCAGTACTTC	few	TRBV10-3	TRBJ2-7	-
CASSEFQGLRYTF	TGTGCCAGCAGTGAATTTCAAGGGTTGCGCTACACCTTC	-	TRBV6-1	TRBJ1-2	-
CASSLNREATQYF	TGCGCCAGCAGCTTGAACCGGGAAGCGACCCAGTACTTC	-	TRBV5-1	TRBJ2-5	-
CASRPQQGDGELFF	TGTGCCAGCAGGCCCCAACAGGGGGACGGGGAGCTGTTTTTT	once	TRBV7-2	TRBJ2-2	TRBD1
CASSQGQGGQETQYF	TGTGCCAGCAGCCAAGGACAGGGAGGCCAAGAGACCCAGTACTTC	-	TRBV3-1/TRBV3-2	TRBJ2-5	-
CASSAPQGMNYGYTF	TGTGCCAGCAGCGCTCCCCAGGGGATGAACTATGGCTACACCTTC	-	TRBV5-6	TRBJ1-2	-
CSVVVWAGQQNNYGYTF	TGCAGCGTTGTAGTCTGGGCGGGCCAACAGAATAACTATGGCTACACCTTC	-	TRBV29-1	TRBJ1-2	-
CASSLLAQGDYEQYF	TGTGCCAGCAGCTTACTGGCGCAGGGAGATTACGAGCAGTACTTC	once	TRBV11-2	TRBJ2-7	-
CASSPSMIAGNQETQYF	TGTGCCAGCAGCCCCTCGATGATAGCGGGGAATCAAGAGACCCAGTACTTC	few	TRBV7-9	TRBJ2-5	TRBD2
CASRGTSGGEDETQYF	TGTGCCAGCAGGGGGACTAGCGGGGGAGAGGACGAGACCCAGTACTTC	-	TRBV3-1/TRBV3-2	TRBJ2-5	TRBD2
CAISEQGYEQYF	TGTGCCATCAGTGAACAGGGCTACGAGCAGTACTTC	-	TRBV10-3	TRBJ2-7	-
CASSQGQVRMNTEAFF	TGTGCCAGCAGCCAAGGACAAGTTAGGATGAACACTGAAGCTTTCTTT	once	TRBV3-1/TRBV3-2	TRBJ1-1	-
CASSPGQGLNNQPQHF	TGTGCCAGCAGTCCCGGACAGGGACTAAACAATCAGCCCCAGCATTTT	-	TRBV27	TRBJ1-5	TRBD1
CASSQGRGQINQPQHF	TGTGCCAGCAGCCAAGGTAGGGGGCAGATCAATCAGCCCCAGCATTTT	-	TRBV3-1/TRBV3-2	TRBJ1-5	TRBD1
CASSPGHFYEQYF	TGTGCCAGTAGTCCCGGACATTTCTACGAGCAGTACTTC	once	TRBV19	TRBJ2-7	-
CATSRAGGNYGYTF	TGTGCCACCAGCAGAGCGGGGGGTAACTATGGCTACACCTTC	-	TRBV15	TRBJ1-2	-
CASSISQMSSYEQYF	TGTGCCAGTAGTATTTCACAGATGAGCTCCTACGAGCAGTACTTC	-	TRBV19	TRBJ2-7	-
CASTNQGGSNEQFF	TGTGCCAGCACCAACCAGGGAGGGTCCAATGAGCAGTTCTTC	-	TRBV7-8	TRBJ2-1	TRBD2
CATSRDGAAYGYTF	TGTGCCACCAGCAGAGATGGGGCAGCCTATGGCTACACCTTC	-	TRBV15	TRBJ1-2	-
CASSVVGQGISEAFF	TGTGCCAGCAGCGTAGTGGGACAGGGGATCTCTGAAGCTTTCTTT	-	TRBV9	TRBJ1-1	TRBD1
CASSSLYQETQYF	TGCGCCAGCAGCTCGCTATACCAAGAGACCCAGTACTTC	-	TRBV5-1	TRBJ2-5	-
CASSPPGASGGRGPYNEQFF	TGTGCCAGCAGCCCCCCGGGGGCTAGCGGGGGTAGGGGACCCTACAATGAGCAGTTCTTC	-	TRBV14	TRBJ2-1	TRBD2
CASSQDPYYSPLHF	TGCGCCAGCAGCCAAGATCCATACTATTCACCCCTCCACTTT	-	TRBV4-1	TRBJ1-6	-
CASSVVSGIEEQYF	TGTGCCAGCAGCGTAGTTAGCGGTATAGAGGAGCAGTACTTC	-	TRBV9	TRBJ2-7	-
CASRRLAVEQFF	TGTGCCAGCAGACGACTAGCAGTGGAGCAGTTCTTC	-	TRBV2	TRBJ2-1	TRBD2
CASSLRTSGSYEQYF	TGCGCCAGCAGCTTGCGTACTAGCGGATCCTACGAGCAGTACTTC	few	TRBV5-1	TRBJ2-7	TRBD2
CASSRPSRTEAFF	TGTGCCAGCAGCCGCCCGTCTCGCACTGAAGCTTTCTTT	-	TRBV6-5	TRBJ1-1	-
CASSSSGGATGELFF	TGTGCCAGCAGCTCTAGCGGGGGGGCCACCGGGGAGCTGTTTTTT	-	TRBV7-9	TRBJ2-2	TRBD2
CASSLRTGELTDTQYF	TGCGCCAGCAGCCTCCGGACAGGGGAACTGACAGATACGCAGTATTTT	-	TRBV5-1	TRBJ2-3	TRBD1
CASSSDSRGGELFF	TGTGCCAGCAGCTCCGACTCTAGGGGCGGGGAGCTGTTTTTT	-	TRBV11-2	TRBJ2-2	-
CASSWYREGSQHF	TGTGCCAGCAGCTGGTACAGGGAGGGCTCCCAGCATTTT	-	TRBV5-6	TRBJ1-5	-
CATSDFPPQGAGELFF	TGTGCCACCAGTGATTTTCCCCCACAGGGGGCCGGGGAGCTGTTTTTT	-	TRBV24-1	TRBJ2-2	TRBD1
CASSYSSSGHYEQYF	TGTGCCAGCAGTTACTCGTCTAGCGGGCACTACGAGCAGTACTTC	-	TRBV6-5	TRBJ2-7	TRBD2
CASSQVLAGPNTEAFF	TGTGCCAGCAGCCAAGTGTTGGCAGGACCCAACACTGAAGCTTTCTTT	-	TRBV4-2	TRBJ1-1	-
CATSERGLTSRETQYF	TGTGCCACCAGTGAAAGAGGACTCACCAGTCGGGAGACCCAGTACTTC	once	TRBV24-1	TRBJ2-5	-
CASSLARATNEKLFF	TGCGCCAGCAGCTTGGCCAGAGCAACTAATGAAAAACTGTTTTTT	-	TRBV5-1	TRBJ1-4	-
CASTSLGGAGANVLTF	TGTGCCAGCACCTCTCTGGGGGGGGCTGGGGCCAACGTCCTGACTTTC	-	TRBV5-5	TRBJ2-6	TRBD2
CASSSGTYQETQYF	TGTGCCAGCAGCTCCGGGACGTATCAAGAGACCCAGTACTTC	once	TRBV5-5	TRBJ2-5	-
CATSKGNYGYTF	TGTGCCACCAGCAAGGGAAACTATGGCTACACCTTC	-	TRBV15	TRBJ1-2	-
CASSFWGNTEAFF	TGTGCCAGCAGCTTTTGGGGGAACACTGAAGCTTTCTTT	once	TRBV5-6	TRBJ1-1	-